This T cell receptor beta chain was sequenced during a study of T cell clonality in common variable immunodeficiency. General study findings and limits: Fewer deletions and N-nucleotide insertions were reportedly seen in common variable immunodeficiency TCR beta sequences. CVID subjects showed higher TCRbeta clonality than healthy controls.

This clone appeared a few times. Its antigen is still unknown. The read ends 3 residues shy of where the CDR3 ends; the end is completed using the germline J gene. The CDR3 contains 16 residues. Germline loops: CDR1 LNHDA, CDR2 SQIVND (reference sequence). With 5 bases removed from V and 1 base from J, the gap between germline ends came to 18 bases. The repertoire was sequenced with immunoSEQ multiplex PCR; TCRdb's copy has only in-frame clones and lacks some. The sample is made up of 16,000 or so clones, none counted only once. Caucasian heritage predominated among both patients and controls. Material for sequencing was peripheral blood mononuclear cells. The TCR originated in a human donor with common variable immunodeficiency. The chain has TRBV19 and TRBJ2-7; no reliable D call. CDR3 DNA (partial): TGTGCCAGTAGTTCCCCAGCCAGGAGATATTCCTACGAG. It yields the protein CASSSPARRYSYE. The whole CDR3 protein reads CASSSPARRYSYEQYF.